The T cell receptor (beta chain) described here comes from a study of T cell clusters in autoimmune cytopenias. TRB was amplified by touch-down multiplex PCR, primer pools A and B combined. No DNA is given; TCRdb re-called the multiplex PCR reads and lists each CDR3 protein once. The sample data list roughly 3,000 distinct CDR3 sequences. The CDR3 loop spans 12 amino acids. With respect to this clonotype: Its specificity is unknown.

The study's findings and limits: Active autoimmune hepatitis patients had almost three-fold fewer exclusive TRB clusters than healthy donors. Clustering suggested that physiological T cell clusters were missing in primary autoimmune cytopenia patients. TRB repertoire shifts in secondary cytopenia and chronic lymphocytic leukemia mostly reflected lymphoma, not autoimmunity.

Each sample's input was about 270 ng genomic DNA, some 38,000 genome equivalents. The TCR was taken from a human donor with an autoimmune cytopenia or autoimmune hepatitis (not recorded which). The specimen sequenced was peripheral blood. The chain employs TRBV12-3 or TRBV12-4 and TRBJ2-7. The CDR3 spells CASSRGAYEQYF.